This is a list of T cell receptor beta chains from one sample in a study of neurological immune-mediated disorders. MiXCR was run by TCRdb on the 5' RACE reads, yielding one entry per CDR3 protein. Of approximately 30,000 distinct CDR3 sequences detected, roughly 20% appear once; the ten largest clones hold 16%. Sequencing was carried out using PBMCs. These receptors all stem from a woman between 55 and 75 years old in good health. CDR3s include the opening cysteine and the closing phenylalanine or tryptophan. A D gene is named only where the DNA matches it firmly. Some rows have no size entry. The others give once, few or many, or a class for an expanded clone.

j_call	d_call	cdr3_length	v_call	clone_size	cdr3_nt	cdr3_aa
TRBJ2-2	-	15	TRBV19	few	TGTGCCAGTACCCGTCGGGGTGAGGGCACCGGGGAGCTGTTTTTT	CASTRRGEGTGELFF
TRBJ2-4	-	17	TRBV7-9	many	TGTGCCAGCAGCCATTTTCCCCAGGGGACTTTCAAAAACATTCAGTACTTC	CASSHFPQGTFKNIQYF
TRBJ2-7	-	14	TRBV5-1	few	TGCGCCAGCAGCTTGGCTCCGGGAACCTACGAGCAGTACTTC	CASSLAPGTYEQYF
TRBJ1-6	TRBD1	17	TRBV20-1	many	TGCAGTGCCGATAGTAGGGGACAGGGAGGGGATAATTCACCCCTCCACTTT	CSADSRGQGGDNSPLHF
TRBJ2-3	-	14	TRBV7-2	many	TGTGCCAGCAGCTTACAACGAGGCACAGATACGCAGTATTTT	CASSLQRGTDTQYF
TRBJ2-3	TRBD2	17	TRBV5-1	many	TGCGCCAGCAGCTCGACTCTAGCGGGAGGGAGCACAGATACGCAGTATTTT	CASSSTLAGGSTDTQYF
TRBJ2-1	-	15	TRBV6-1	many	TGTGCCAGCAGTGAAGCGATTGTGGGCTACAATGAGCAGTTCTTC	CASSEAIVGYNEQFF
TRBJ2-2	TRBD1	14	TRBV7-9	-	TGTGCCAGCAGCCCGCACAGGGGCACCGGGGAGCTGTTTTTT	CASSPHRGTGELFF
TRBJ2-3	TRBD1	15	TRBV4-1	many	TGCGCCAGCAGCCCGGACAGGGCGGGTAGGGATACGCAGTATTTT	CASSPDRAGRDTQYF
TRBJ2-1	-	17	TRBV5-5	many	TGTGCCAGCAGCTTGAACTTACCGGGACGGTCTTACAATGAGCAGTTCTTC	CASSLNLPGRSYNEQFF
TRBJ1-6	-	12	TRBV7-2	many	TGTGCCAGCACCAAGGGTAGCTCACCCCTCCACTTT	CASTKGSSPLHF
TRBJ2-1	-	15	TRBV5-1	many	TGCGCCAGCAGTGATATTGCGGGTTCCTACAATGAGCAGTTCTTC	CASSDIAGSYNEQFF
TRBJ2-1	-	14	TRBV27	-	TGTGCCAGCAGTTTAGTAGTCCAGGCCGATGAGCAGTTCTTC	CASSLVVQADEQFF
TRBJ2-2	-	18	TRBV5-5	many	TGTGCCAGCAGCTTGGTATTGTGGGGGCGAGACGGCGGCGGGGAGCTGTTTTTT	CASSLVLWGRDGGGELFF
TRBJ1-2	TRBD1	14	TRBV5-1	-	TGCGCCAGCATCGCCGAGGGGGCTGGCTATGGCTACACCTTC	CASIAEGAGYGYTF
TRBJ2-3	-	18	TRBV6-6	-	TGTGCCAGCAGTTACTCGACGGGATCTAATTTCCGCACAGATACGCAGTATTTT	CASSYSTGSNFRTDTQYF
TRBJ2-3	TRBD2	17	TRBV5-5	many	TGTGCCAGCAGCATAAGACTAGCGGGGGCAAGAACAGATACGCAGTATTTT	CASSIRLAGARTDTQYF
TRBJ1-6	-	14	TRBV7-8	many	TGTGCCAGCAGCTTGCCAGGGGATGTTTCACCCCTCCACTTT	CASSLPGDVSPLHF
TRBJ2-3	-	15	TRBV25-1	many	TGTGCCAGCAGTTTGGGGCAACCGAGCACAGATACGCAGTATTTT	CASSLGQPSTDTQYF
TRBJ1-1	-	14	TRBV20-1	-	TGCAGTGCTAGAGATGGGACGGTTGCCACTGAAGCTTTCTTT	CSARDGTVATEAFF
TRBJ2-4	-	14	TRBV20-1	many	TGCAGTACCAGATACGCACTAGCCAAAAACATTCAGTACTTC	CSTRYALAKNIQYF
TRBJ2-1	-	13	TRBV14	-	TGTGTCTGCAGCCATACCGAGATGACTAGACCGCACTTC	CVCSHTEMTRPHF
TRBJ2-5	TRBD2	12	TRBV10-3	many	TGTGCCATCCGGACTAGTGGAGAGACCCAGTACTTC	CAIRTSGETQYF
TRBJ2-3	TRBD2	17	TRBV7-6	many	TGTGCCAGCAGCTTTAAAACTAGCGGGTCTAGCACAGATACGCAGTATTTT	CASSFKTSGSSTDTQYF
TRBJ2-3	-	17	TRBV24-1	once	TGTGCCACCAGTGATCCCCAGGTGGGACAAGACACAGATACGCAGTATTTT	CATSDPQVGQDTDTQYF
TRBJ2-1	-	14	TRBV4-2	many	TGTGCCAGCAGCCAAAAGGGCCCAGGCAATGAGCAGTTCTTC	CASSQKGPGNEQFF